The 5 T cell receptor beta chains in this list originate from one sample, sequenced in a study of cytomegalovirus exposure and HLA in healthy donors. Researchers ran the PCR with 60 Vbeta and 13 Jbeta primers. Using immunoSEQ multiplex PCR, the repertoire was profiled, and TCRdb retains in-frame clones only, with some absent. The sample includes approximately 160,000 clones, over 70% of them seen just once. The sequencing input was PBMCs. The receptors originated from a woman between 45 and 60 years old in good health and CMV-seropositive.

This chain uses TRBV5-1 with TRBJ1-2, with 9 bases matching TRBD1. V dropped 7 bases and J dropped 6; count of bases not matched to a gene: 7. The CDR3 contains 13 residues. CDR1 is SGHRS, CDR2 YFSETQ, per germline. CDR3 region: CASGDRAQDGYTF. The DNA for the CDR3 is TGCGCCAGCGGGGACAGGGCGCAGGATGGCTACACCTTC.

The chain is built from TRBV11-3 and TRBJ1-1; D call uncertain. CDR1 is SGHNT, CDR2 YENEEA, per germline. This CDR3 has 13 amino acids. V was cut by 4 bases and J by 1 base, with 7 bases left in between. As DNA, the CDR3 is TGTGCCAGCAGCTCTTACAGGAACACTGAAGCTTTCTTT. It yields the protein CASSSYRNTEAFF.

V usage is TRBV6-5 and J usage is TRBJ1-2, with D unclear. V lost 4 bases and J 4 bases, leaving 10 bases between the germline ends. Germline-derived CDR1 and CDR2 are MNHEY and SVGAGI. This CDR3 has 13 residues. CDR3 protein: CASSSASGYGYTF. CDR3 nucleotide sequence: TGTGCCAGCAGTTCCGCCTCGGGCTATGGCTACACCTTC.

This sequence joins TRBV27 and TRBJ1-2; 7 nucleotides agree with TRBD1. Per the germline V gene, CDR1 is MNHEY and CDR2 is SMNVEV (reference sequence). This CDR3 is built from 15 residues. Trimming took 0 bases from V and 6 from J; bases not matched to a gene: 7. CDR3 region: CASSLSPRGKNGYTF. The CDR3 DNA sequence: TGTGCCAGCAGTTTATCGCCCAGGGGGAAAAATGGCTACACCTTC.

This rearrangement joins TRBV6-5 to TRBJ1-3; maybe TRBD1 (5 bases). This CDR3 is built from 15 residues. Germline CDR1 reads MNHEY; CDR2 reads SVGAGI. With 5 bases removed from V and 0 bases from J, the gap between germline ends came to 11 bases. The CDR3 coding sequence is TGTGCCAGCAGTGCAACAGGTCTCTCTGGAAACACCATATATTTT. As protein: CASSATGLSGNTIYF.